The 6 T cell receptor beta chains below all came from one sample that was sequenced in a study of blood T cell repertoires in COVID-19. Profiled with immunoSEQ multiplex PCR; TCRdb holds only in-frame clones, not every one. The sample lists some 270,000 clones, 89% occurring once. Sequencing was carried out using peripheral blood. The origin of the receptors is a woman aged 35 to 49 who had recovered from COVID-19.

CDR3 loop: CACGQGDSPLHF. The CDR3 nucleotides are TGTGCCTGCGGACAGGGGGATTCACCCCTCCACTTT. V is TRBV30 and J is TRBJ1-6, with 10 positions matching TRBD1. Unmatched junction bases numbered 1, after V lost 6 bases and J lost 8 bases. Germline V gene sequence: CDR1 GTSNPN, CDR2 SVGIG (reference sequence). The CDR3 runs 12 residues.

The chain carries TRBV10-3 and TRBJ1-4, with a weak D call TRBD1 (6 bases). CDR3 length equals 16 residues. In germline, CDR1 is ENHRY, CDR2 SYGVKD. Trimming took 4 bases from V and 3 from J, leaving 15 bases between them. CDR3 DNA: TGTGCCATCAGTGGGGTTAAGGACAGCTCTAATGAAAAACTGTTTTTT. It translates to CAISGVKDSSNEKLFF.

This rearrangement joins TRBV6-5 to TRBJ2-1; unclear D gene. The CDR3 length is 14 residues. Germline CDR1 is MNHEY and CDR2 is SVGAGI. V was clipped by 4 bases and J by 7 bases, with 14 bases between them. The CDR3 region is CASSSNYLLNEQFF. CDR3 coding DNA: TGTGCCAGCAGTTCCAACTACCTCCTTAATGAGCAGTTCTTC.

CDR3: CASSAGLAGASETQYF. CDR3 DNA sequence: TGTGCCAGCAGCGCAGGACTAGCGGGGGCGTCGGAGACCCAGTACTTC. This rearrangement joins TRBV7-7 to TRBJ2-5; the match to TRBD2 covers 13 bases. The CDR3 sequence is 16 residues long. The ends lost 5 bases at V and 5 bases at J; junction bases unmatched: 8. Germline V lookup: CDR1 SSHAT, CDR2 FNYEAQ (reference sequence).

The chain joins TRBV5-1 to TRBJ1-2; 7 nucleotides line up with TRBD1. V lost 4 bases, J lost 4 bases, and 7 bases stayed unmatched. The V gene's germline CDR1 is SGHRS and CDR2 YFSETQ. The CDR3 length is 14 residues. CDR3 protein: CASSDRDSAYGYTF. As DNA, the CDR3 is TGCGCCAGCAGCGATCGGGACAGCGCCTATGGCTACACCTTC.

The CDR3 spells CASSEENSGVETQYF. The DNA for the CDR3 is TGCGCCAGCAGTGAGGAAAATAGCGGGGTGGAGACCCAGTACTTC. The chain has TRBV10-1 and TRBJ2-5; 8 bases line up with TRBD2. CDR1 WNHNN and CDR2 SYGVQD come from the germline V gene (reference sequence). CDR3 size: 15 residues. V shed 2 bases and J 5 bases; nucleotides not matched to a gene: 7.